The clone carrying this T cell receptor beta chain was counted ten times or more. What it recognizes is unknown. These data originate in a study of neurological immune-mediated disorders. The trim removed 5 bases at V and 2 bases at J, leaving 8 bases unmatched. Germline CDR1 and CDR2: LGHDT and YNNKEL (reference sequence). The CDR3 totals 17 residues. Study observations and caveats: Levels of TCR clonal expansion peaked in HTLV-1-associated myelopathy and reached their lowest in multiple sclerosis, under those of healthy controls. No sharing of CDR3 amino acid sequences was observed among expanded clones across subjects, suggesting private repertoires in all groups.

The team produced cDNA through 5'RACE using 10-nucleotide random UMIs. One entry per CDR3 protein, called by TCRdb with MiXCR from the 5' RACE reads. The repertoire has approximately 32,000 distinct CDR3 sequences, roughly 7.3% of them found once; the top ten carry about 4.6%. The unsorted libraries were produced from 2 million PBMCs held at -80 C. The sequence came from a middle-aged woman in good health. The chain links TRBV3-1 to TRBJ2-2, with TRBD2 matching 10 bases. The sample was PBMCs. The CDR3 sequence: CASSFAGTSVNTGELFF. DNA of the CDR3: TGTGCCAGCAGCTTCGCCGGGACTAGCGTTAACACCGGGGAGCTGTTTTTT.